This note documents a single T cell receptor beta chain sequence. As yet, its antigen is unknown. The source of the sample is a study of cytomegalovirus exposure and HLA in healthy donors. Points from the study as a whole: Later, TCR association rates were found to vary by HLA locus, highest for DRB1 and lowest for HLA-C.

Trimming removed 4 bases from V and 5 bases from J; junction bases left unmatched: 7. The V gene's germline CDR1 is SGHRS and CDR2 YFSETQ. CDR3 size: 14 residues. The PCR had 60 Vbeta and 13 Jbeta primers. Assay used: immunoSEQ multiplex PCR; TCRdb lists only in-frame clones, some missing. The sample contains some 120,000 clones, about four fifths of which appear only once. The origin of this receptor is a man aged 30 to 39 in good health and CMV-seropositive. The chain links TRBV5-1 to TRBJ2-3; 7 bases are a match to TRBD2. Sequenced: PBMCs. CDR3 amino acids: CASSPLRGGDTQYF. Written as DNA, the CDR3 is TGCGCCAGCAGCCCCCTGCGCGGGGGAGATACGCAGTATTTT.